A selection of T cell receptor beta chains follows, all from one sample in a study of blood T cell repertoires in COVID-19. Generated by immunoSEQ multiplex PCR, the TCRdb table keeps only in-frame clones and is missing some. The data contain some 130,000 clones, roughly 80% of them singletons. Sequencing used peripheral blood. Source of these receptors: a man between 70 and 80 years old with acute or convalescent COVID-19. Both conserved end residues are part of each CDR3. The D gene is left open where the match is weak. Clone size is shown for a subset of rows, as once, few, many or a class of expanded clone.

v_gene,abundance,d_gene,j_gene,CDR3nt,CDR3aa
TRBV6-5,.,.,TRBJ2-5,TGTGCCAGCAGCGTCATACTGTCAGGGGAGACCCAGTACTTC,CASSVILSGETQYF
TRBV11-2,.,.,TRBJ1-6,TGTGCCAGCAGCTTAGTTCAGGGATATTCACCCCTCCACTTT,CASSLVQGYSPLHF
TRBV9,.,TRBD2,TRBJ2-3,TGTGCCAGCAGCGTAGGAGCGGGGGGGCCGGATACGCAGTATTTT,CASSVGAGGPDTQYF
TRBV2,once,.,TRBJ2-1,TGTGCCAGCAGAATCCTCTTAGGGGCCGGCTATGAGCAGTTCTTC,CASRILLGAGYEQFF
TRBV4-2,.,.,TRBJ1-6,TGTGCCAGCAGCCAAGATTCCCCATTTCAGAGGGATGATCGAAATTCACCCCTCCACTTT,CASSQDSPFQRDDRNSPLHF
TRBV2,.,.,TRBJ1-2,TGTGCCAGCAATCTAGGACAGCGCAGCAGGTTGACCTTC,CASNLGQRSRLTF
TRBV19,.,.,TRBJ1-3,TGTGCCAGTAGTAATCTCTTCTCTGGAAACACCATATATTTT,CASSNLFSGNTIYF
TRBV2,.,TRBD2,TRBJ2-7,TGTGCCAGCAGTGAAGCGGGGAGCGGGGGGCTTTCCTACGAGCAGTACTTC,CASSEAGSGGLSYEQYF
TRBV5-6,.,TRBD1,TRBJ1-3,TGTGCCAGCAGCGGTGCAGGGGGCGCGGACACCATATATTTT,CASSGAGGADTIYF
TRBV11-2,.,.,TRBJ1-3,TGTGCCAGCAGCTTATACCCAGGGTCCTCTGGAAACACCATATATTTT,CASSLYPGSSGNTIYF
TRBV2,few,.,TRBJ2-1,TGTGCCAGCAGTGCAGGGTACTACAATGAGCAGTTCTTC,CASSAGYYNEQFF
TRBV20-1,few,TRBD2,TRBJ2-7,TGCAGTGCTAGTTCGCGGGGGAGCCTTAGGTCCAACGAGCAGTACTTC,CSASSRGSLRSNEQYF
TRBV5-1,once,.,TRBJ1-2,TGCGCCAGCAGCGGAAGGGGAAGGGACTATGGCTACACCTTC,CASSGRGRDYGYTF
TRBV28,.,TRBD1,TRBJ1-2,TGTGCCAGCAGTCTACTGGGACAGGGCCTAGGAGGCTACACCTTC,CASSLLGQGLGGYTF
TRBV5-6,.,TRBD1,TRBJ2-1,TGTGCCAGCAGCTTGAACTACAGGGGGCGTTGGAATGAGCAGTTCTTC,CASSLNYRGRWNEQFF
TRBV18,.,TRBD1,TRBJ2-7,TGTGCCAGCTCACCAAGACGACAGGGCTACGAGCAGTACTTC,CASSPRRQGYEQYF
TRBV9,.,.,TRBJ1-1,TGTGCCAGCAGCAGCACGGGGGGCACTGAAGCTTTCTTT,CASSSTGGTEAFF
TRBV11-2,once,.,TRBJ2-2,TGTGCCAGCAGCTTGGAGGTTGTCGGGGAGCTGTTTTTT,CASSLEVVGELFF
TRBV11-3,.,.,TRBJ1-1,TGTGCCAGCAGCCCGGACAGAGACACTGAAGCTTTCTTT,CASSPDRDTEAFF
TRBV2,.,TRBD2,TRBJ2-1,TGTGCCAGCAGTCAACTAGCGGGGGGCTCTATGGGCAATGAGCAGTTCTTC,CASSQLAGGSMGNEQFF
TRBV6-5,few,.,TRBJ1-2,TGTGCCAGCACGCGGCAGGGAAATGGCTACACCTTC,CASTRQGNGYTF
TRBV28,.,TRBD2,TRBJ2-5,TGTGCCAGCAGTTTGGGAGGGGAAGAGACCCAGTACTTC,CASSLGGEETQYF
TRBV15,.,TRBD1,TRBJ1-5,TGTGCCACCTCGGGACAGGGTGGTAATCAGCCCCAGCATTTT,CATSGQGGNQPQHF
TRBV4-2,.,.,TRBJ2-3,TGTGCCAGCAGCCAAGATCGTTACACAGATACGCAGTATTTT,CASSQDRYTDTQYF
TRBV11-2,.,TRBD1,TRBJ1-1,TGTGCCAGCAGTTCAACAGGGGGCCACACTGAAGCTTTCTTT,CASSSTGGHTEAFF
TRBV7-9,few,.,TRBJ1-1,TGTGCCAGCAGCTTAGGCTCTATCCTAGCTTTCTTT,CASSLGSILAFF
TRBV2,.,.,TRBJ2-6,TGTGCCAGCAGTCGGCCGGGTGCAGGGGCCAACGTCCTGACTTTC,CASSRPGAGANVLTF
TRBV28,few,.,TRBJ1-1,TGTGCCAGCGAAACGAGGACTGAAGCTTTCTTT,CASETRTEAFF
TRBV15,.,.,TRBJ1-1,TGTGCCACCAGCAGAGGAGGGCTAATGAACACTGAAGCTTTCTTT,CATSRGGLMNTEAFF
TRBV5-4,.,.,TRBJ2-5,TGTGCCAGCAGCTTGGGAGGGGGTGAGACCCAGTACTTC,CASSLGGGETQYF
TRBV28,.,TRBD1,TRBJ2-5,TGTGCCAGCAGTTTACAGGGGGCTATTGCTCAAGAGACCCAGTACTTC,CASSLQGAIAQETQYF
TRBV6-4,.,.,TRBJ1-2,TGTGCCAGCAGTGAAATGGCAGCTAACTATGGCTACACCTTC,CASSEMAANYGYTF
TRBV4-1,.,.,TRBJ2-7,TGCGCCAGCAGCCAAGGGCTGTCCTACGAGCAGTACTTC,CASSQGLSYEQYF
TRBV3-1/TRBV3-2,.,TRBD1,TRBJ1-1,TGTGCCAGCAGCCAAGGGGACAGGGGAGCTTTCTTT,CASSQGDRGAFF
TRBV3-1/TRBV3-2,once,.,TRBJ2-4,TGTGCCAGCAGCCAAGGGAACAGGGAGCACATTCAGTACTTC,CASSQGNREHIQYF
TRBV18,.,.,TRBJ1-3,TGTGCCAGCTCACCAGGGCGGGGCTCTGGAAACACCATATATTTT,CASSPGRGSGNTIYF